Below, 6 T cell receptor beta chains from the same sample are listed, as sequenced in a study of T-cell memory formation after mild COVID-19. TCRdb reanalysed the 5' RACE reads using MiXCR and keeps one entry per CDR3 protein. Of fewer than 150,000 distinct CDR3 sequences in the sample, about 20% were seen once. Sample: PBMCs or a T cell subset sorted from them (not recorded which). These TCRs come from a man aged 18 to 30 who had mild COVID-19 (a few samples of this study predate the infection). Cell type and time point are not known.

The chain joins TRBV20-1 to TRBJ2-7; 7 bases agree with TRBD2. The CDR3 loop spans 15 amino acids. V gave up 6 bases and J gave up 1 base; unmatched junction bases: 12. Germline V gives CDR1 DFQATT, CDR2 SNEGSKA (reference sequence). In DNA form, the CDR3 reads TGCAGTGCGCGGTCGGGGGGAGGGCCTTCCTACGAGCAGTACGTC. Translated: CSARSGGGPSYEQYV.

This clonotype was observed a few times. The CDR3: CASSLATDRGTQYF. Here the CDR3 DNA reads TGTGCCAGCAGCTTAGCCACGGACCGGGGGACCCAGTACTTC. The V and J genes are TRBV7-6 and TRBJ2-5; possible D gene TRBD2, 5 bases. Germline CDR1 reads SGHVS; CDR2 reads FNYEAQ. The V end was cut by 0 bases, the J end by 7 bases, with 12 bases between. The CDR3 extends over 14 amino acids.

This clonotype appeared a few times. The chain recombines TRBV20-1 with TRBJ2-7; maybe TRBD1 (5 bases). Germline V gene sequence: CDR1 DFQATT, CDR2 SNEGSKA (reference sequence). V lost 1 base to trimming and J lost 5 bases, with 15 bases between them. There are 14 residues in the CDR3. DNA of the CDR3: TGCAGTGCTAGAGGTGTGCTCACAGGCGACGAGCAGTACGTC. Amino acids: CSARGVLTGDEQYV.

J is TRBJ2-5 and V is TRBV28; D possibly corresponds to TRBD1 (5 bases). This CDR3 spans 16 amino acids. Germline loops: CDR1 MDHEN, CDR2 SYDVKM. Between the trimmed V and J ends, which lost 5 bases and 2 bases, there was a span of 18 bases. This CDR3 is CASSLDSDAPQETQYF. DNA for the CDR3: TGTGCCAGCAGTCTTGACAGTGACGCCCCACAAGAGACCCAGTACTTC. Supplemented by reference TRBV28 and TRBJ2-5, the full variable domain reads DVKVTQSSRYLVKRTGEKVFLECVQDMDHENMFWYRQDPGLGLRLIYFSYDVKMKEKGDIPEGYSVSREKKERFSLILESASTNQTSMYLCASSLDSDAPQETQYFGPGTRLLVL.

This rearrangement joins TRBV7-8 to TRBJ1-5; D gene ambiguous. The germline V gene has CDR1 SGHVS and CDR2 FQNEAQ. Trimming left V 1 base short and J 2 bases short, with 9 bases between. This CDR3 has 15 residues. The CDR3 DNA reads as TGTGCCAGCAGCTTAGGGCCCCTTGGCAATCAGCCCCAGCATTTT. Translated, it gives CASSLGPLGNQPQHF.

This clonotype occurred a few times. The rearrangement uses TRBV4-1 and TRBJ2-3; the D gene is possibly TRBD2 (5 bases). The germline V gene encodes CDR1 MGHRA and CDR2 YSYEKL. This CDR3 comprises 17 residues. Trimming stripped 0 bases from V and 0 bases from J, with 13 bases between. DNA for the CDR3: TGCGCCAGCAGCCAAGATGTCGGAGGATCTAGCACAGATACGCAGTATTTT. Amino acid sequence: CASSQDVGGSSTDTQYF.